A single sample gave rise to the 12 T cell receptor beta chains below, sequenced in a study of shared clonotypes between healthy human individuals. Only in-frame clones appear in the TCRdb table, and some are missing; sequencing was by immunoSEQ multiplex PCR. The sample carries about half a million clones, approximately 82% recorded once. The source material was PBMCs. The receptors originated from a woman in her 40s in good health. Some clones in this sample may be carry-over from other donors' samples.

The gene calls are TRBV28 and TRBJ1-2; TRBD1 agrees at 7 bases. The CDR3 totals 11 residues. Germline loops: CDR1 MDHEN, CDR2 SYDVKM. With 8 bases clipped from V and 8 bases from J, the junction kept 5 bases outside the gene matches. The CDR3 here is CASASGGGYTF. The CDR3 DNA follows: TGTGCCAGCGCTTCAGGGGGAGGCTACACCTTC.

The V and J genes are TRBV27 and TRBJ2-2; TRBD1 matches at 8 bases. Germline CDR1 MNHEY, CDR2 SMNVEV (reference sequence). The CDR3 length is 17 residues. The V gene end was trimmed by 6 bases and the J gene end by 3 bases; junction bases not matched to a gene: 12. The CDR3 nucleotides read TGTGCCAGCAGACGGGGACAGGCAACAGATTACACCGGGGAGCTGTTTTTT. It specifies CASRRGQATDYTGELFF.

The rearrangement uses TRBV5-1 and TRBJ2-1, with 10 bases lining up with TRBD2. CDR1 and CDR2 (germline): SGHRS, YFSETQ. The V and J ends lost 0 bases and 8 bases, in that order; junction bases with no gene match: 5. CDR3 length: 15 residues. CDR3 protein: CASSLVLAGVHEQFF. CDR3 bases: TGCGCCAGCAGCTTGGTGCTAGCGGGAGTTCATGAGCAGTTCTTC.

This clone was seen many times. The chain uses TRBV7-8 and TRBJ2-7, with 11 bases matching TRBD2. Per germline, CDR1 SGHVS and CDR2 FQNEAQ. J lost 2 bases, V lost 5 bases, and 17 bases had no gene match. The CDR3 consists of 19 residues. The CDR3 nucleotides read TGTGCCAGCAGCCCCCCAACCGGACTAGCGGGCGTTATAACCTACGAGCAGTACTTC. Translation gives CASSPPTGLAGVITYEQYF.

The chain employs TRBV5-1 and TRBJ1-1; TRBD1 aligns across 10 bases. This CDR3 is built from 17 residues. With 4 bases clipped from V and 3 bases from J, the junction kept 12 bases outside the gene matches. Germline V CDR1 and CDR2: SGHRS, YFSETQ. The CDR3 nucleotides are TGCGCCAGCAGCACGGGACAGGGGAAGGGAGGGGACACTGAAGCTTTCTTT. The encoded protein is CASSTGQGKGGDTEAFF. The full variable domain, in which reference TRBV5-1 and TRBJ1-1 provide the parts outside the CDR3, is KAGVTQTPRYLIKTRGQQVTLSCSPISGHRSVSWYQQTPGQGLQFLFEYFSETQRNKGNFPGRFSGRQFSNSRSEMNVSTLELGDSALYLCASSTGQGKGGDTEAFFGQGTRLTVV.

The rearrangement links TRBV4-3 to TRBJ2-7; TRBD2 matches at 10 bases. With V trimmed by 5 bases and J by 3 bases, 13 bases remained unmatched. Germline-derived CDR1 and CDR2 are LGHNA and YSLEER. The CDR3 has 17 amino acids. The CDR3 spells CASSSRVSSSGSYEQYF. In DNA form, the CDR3 reads TGCGCCAGCAGCTCCAGGGTGAGTTCTAGCGGGAGCTACGAGCAGTACTTC.

The rearrangement links TRBV6-1 to TRBJ1-1; D gene uncertain. The germline V and J ends were trimmed by 2 bases and 8 bases, with 15 bases remaining between them. Germline loops: CDR1 MNHNS, CDR2 SASEGT. This CDR3 region has 14 residues. The CDR3 DNA reads TGTGCCAGCAGTGAAAGGAAGGCTTCAAGGGAAGCTTTCTTT. It codes for CASSERKASREAFF.

Only one count was recorded for this clone. This rearrangement joins TRBV28 to TRBJ1-4; D possibly corresponds to TRBD1 (5 bases). In germline, CDR1 is MDHEN, CDR2 SYDVKM. CDR3 length equals 17 residues. Deletions cut 5 bases from V and 4 bases from J, with 20 bases between. The CDR3 DNA reads as TGTGCCAGCAGTCGAAAGGGGATTGGCAGAAGTAATGAAAAACTGTTTTTT. Its protein product is CASSRKGIGRSNEKLFF.

Points on this clone: A much bigger clone sits one base away, suggesting this may be a read error. The CDR3 DNA is TGTGCCTGGAGTCTTTCCGTAACCTCAAGGGGAAAACTGTTTTTT. This gives the protein CAWSLSVTSRGKLFF. The gene calls are TRBV30 and TRBJ1-4, with a possible D match to TRBD1 (5 bases). The germline gives CDR1 GTSNPN, CDR2 SVGIG (reference sequence). CDR3 length: 15 residues. V lost 2 bases and J 10 bases, leaving 20 bases between the germline ends.

This sequence joins TRBV29-1 and TRBJ1-1; D remains unclear. The length of the CDR3 is 12 residues. Germline V gene data show CDR1 as SQVTM and CDR2 as ANQGSEA. V dropped 3 bases and J dropped 4 bases, with 9 bases sitting between them. CDR3 sequence reads: CSVDVWGTEAFF. The CDR3 DNA sequence: TGCAGCGTTGATGTGTGGGGCACTGAAGCTTTCTTT.

The J gene is TRBJ2-1, the V gene TRBV18; TRBD2 aligns across 7 bases. This CDR3 contains 15 residues. Trimming at V came to 3 bases and at J to 8 bases, leaving 10 bases not matched to a gene. Per germline, CDR1 KGHSH and CDR2 LQKENI. The CDR3 spells CASSPHLTSDDEQFF. The DNA of the CDR3 is TGTGCCAGCTCACCTCACCTCACTAGCGACGATGAGCAGTTCTTC.

This chain links TRBV15 with TRBJ1-1, with no clear D. V shed 4 bases and J shed 1 base, with 10 bases lying between them. The CDR3 sequence is 14 residues long. Germline V gene data show CDR1 as LNHNV and CDR2 as YYDKDF (reference sequence). CDR3 loop: CATSTGRSNTEAFF. The DNA of the CDR3 is TGTGCCACCAGCACCGGACGGTCGAACACTGAAGCTTTCTTT.